The present TCR beta chain was sequenced within a study of beta chain features in type 1 diabetes. Study-wide results and limits: In every one of the four CD4+ subsets, TCRB CDR3s were moderately but significantly shorter in Type 1 diabetes patients.

CDR3 size: 16 residues. CDR1 and CDR2 from the germline V gene are SGDLS and YYNGEE. With 0 bases clipped from V and 0 bases from J, the junction kept 2 bases outside the gene matches. Remarks on this clone: The antigen remains undetermined.

Since all of the isolated RNA was reverse transcribed, expressed TCRB transcripts were what got sequenced. For naive, central memory and regulatory T cell samples, reads averaged roughly 3.5 million. TCRdb's copy holds only in-frame clones and misses some; the assay was immunoSEQ multiplex PCR. The sample lists 250,000 to 300,000 clones, about 23% seen once, with approximately 0.011% in the top ten. The clonotype originates from a woman aged 25 to 39 with type 1 diabetes. V and J are TRBV9 and TRBJ2-5, with 10 bases matching TRBD2. The sequenced sample consisted of naive CD4+ T cells from blood. CDR3 in amino acids: CASSVASGSYQETQYF. The CDR3 DNA reads as TGTGCCAGCAGCGTAGCTAGCGGGAGTTACCAAGAGACCCAGTACTTC.